Sequencing of this T cell receptor beta chain was carried out in a study of blood T cell repertoires in COVID-19 (dated by TCRdb to the early 2020s). Looking at the study overall: The collaborator samples originated in the United States, Italy and Spain and spanned the acute and convalescent phases of COVID-19. The dataset comprised deeply sampled blood TCRbeta repertoires from subjects exposed to, actively infected with, or recovered from COVID-19. Samples were obtained from the ongoing ImmuneRACE study (first 160 participants) and from approximately 1,200 subjects provided by 6 global collaborators. The repertoires were made available in a free public database intended to serve as a resource for research on the immune response to SARS-CoV-2. Where available, HLA class I and class II types were taken from metadata supplied by the sample provider and were not determined by assay-based typing. The material from the prospective study consisted of cDNA or gDNA derived from T cells, B-cell-depleted T cells, or PBMCs. Nearly every sample came with metadata listing a de-identified subject ID, COVID-19 status, age in years and sex. What the work shows at the level of the full study, not this receptor alone: Clinical and demographic metadata were provided uncurated, with the amount varying by source and participant.

For this clone: Its antigen is unknown. No base-level quality is on record; no much larger clone is a single base apart.

TCRbeta CDR3 regions were amplified from genomic DNA using the immunoSEQ Assay, a bias-controlled multiplex PCR. The paper's processing steps were these. Nucleated cell counts per sample were estimated from amplification of reference gene primers within the assay. Sequence reads were collapsed and filtered to measure the absolute abundance of every unique TCRbeta CDR3 rearrangement. For each sample, productive Simpson clonality was calculated as the square root of Simpson's diversity index across productive rearrangements. Sourced from immuneACCESS, this table was stored by TCRdb with only in-frame sequences that have V and J called. A share of the clones is absent; for the studies checked, an unresolved V gene accounts for under half, and the remainder has no known explanation. V, J and clone size reflect that table, while D and trimming were determined from the DNA. The sample profile shows roughly 140,000 clones; 85% of them were found once. The ten biggest clones cover roughly 2.9% of the sample.

Whole blood was collected in K2EDTA tubes by collaborating institutions according to the institutions' own protocols. Collaborator samples were shipped for TCRbeta analysis as frozen whole blood, isolated PBMCs, or DNA extracted from either sample type. The CDR3 runs 13 residues from the cysteine to the phenylalanine. The DNA shown is the 39-base CDR3, in frame from base 1. Taken from the germline V gene (reference sequence), the CDR1 and CDR2 loops are MNHEY and SMNVEV. V has 2 bases trimmed and J has 5 bases trimmed; junction bases matching no gene number 0. Recombination joined TRBV27 with TRBJ2-7; 10 bases in between match TRBD1. Sequenced: peripheral blood. The TCR sequence derives from a woman aged 40 to 50 with active or convalescent COVID-19. The bases are TGTGCCAGCAGTTTAGGGACAGGGGACGAGCAGTACTTC. Translated, it reads CASSLGTGDEQYF.